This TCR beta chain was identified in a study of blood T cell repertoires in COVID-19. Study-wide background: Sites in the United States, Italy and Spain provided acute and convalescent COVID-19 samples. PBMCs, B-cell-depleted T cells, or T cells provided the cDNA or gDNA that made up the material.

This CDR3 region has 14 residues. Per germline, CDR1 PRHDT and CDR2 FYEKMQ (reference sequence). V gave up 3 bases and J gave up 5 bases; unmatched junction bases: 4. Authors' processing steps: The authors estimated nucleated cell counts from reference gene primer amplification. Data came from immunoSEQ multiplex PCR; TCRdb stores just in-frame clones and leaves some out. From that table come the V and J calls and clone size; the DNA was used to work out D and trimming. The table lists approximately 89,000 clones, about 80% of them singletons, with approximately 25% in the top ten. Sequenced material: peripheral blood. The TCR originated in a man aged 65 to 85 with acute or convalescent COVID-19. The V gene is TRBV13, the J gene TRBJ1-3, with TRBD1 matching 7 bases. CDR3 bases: TGTGCCAGCAGCTTCGGACAGGCTCGAAACACCATATATTTT. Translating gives CASSFGQARNTIYF. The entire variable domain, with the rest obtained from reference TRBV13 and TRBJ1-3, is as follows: AAGVIQSPRHLIKEKRETATLKCYPIPRHDTVYWYQQGPGQDPQFLISFYEKMQSDKGSIPDRFSAQQFSDYHSELNMSSLELGDSALYFCASSFGQARNTIYFGEGSWLTVV.